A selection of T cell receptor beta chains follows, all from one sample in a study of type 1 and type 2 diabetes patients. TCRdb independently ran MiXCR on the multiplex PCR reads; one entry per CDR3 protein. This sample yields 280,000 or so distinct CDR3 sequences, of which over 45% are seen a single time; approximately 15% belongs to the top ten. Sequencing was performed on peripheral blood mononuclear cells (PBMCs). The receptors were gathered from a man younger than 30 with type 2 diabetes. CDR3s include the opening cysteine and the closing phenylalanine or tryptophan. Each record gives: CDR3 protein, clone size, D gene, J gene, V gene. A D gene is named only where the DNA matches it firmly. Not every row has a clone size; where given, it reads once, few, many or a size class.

cdr3_aa: CASSPNKYEQYF
clone_size: medium-sized
d_call: -
j_call: TRBJ2-7
v_call: TRBV14

cdr3_aa: CASSPLAGGPNEQYF
clone_size: -
d_call: TRBD2
j_call: TRBJ2-7
v_call: TRBV14

cdr3_aa: CASSGEGRGDSPLHF
clone_size: -
d_call: -
j_call: TRBJ1-6
v_call: TRBV2

cdr3_aa: CASRLLKTEAFF
clone_size: -
d_call: -
j_call: TRBJ1-1
v_call: TRBV6-1

cdr3_aa: CASSEGVEKLFF
clone_size: few
d_call: -
j_call: TRBJ1-4
v_call: TRBV2

cdr3_aa: CASSMTGGLATNEKLFF
clone_size: -
d_call: TRBD1
j_call: TRBJ1-4
v_call: TRBV19

cdr3_aa: CASTEDRPSYEQYF
clone_size: few
d_call: TRBD1
j_call: TRBJ2-7
v_call: TRBV2

cdr3_aa: CASSQESGGETQYF
clone_size: few
d_call: -
j_call: TRBJ2-5
v_call: TRBV4-3

cdr3_aa: CSARDLVRSATYEQYF
clone_size: few
d_call: -
j_call: TRBJ2-7
v_call: TRBV20-1

cdr3_aa: CASSQEWTSEGYEQYF
clone_size: -
d_call: TRBD2
j_call: TRBJ2-7
v_call: TRBV3-1

cdr3_aa: CSANMGKYTEAFF
clone_size: -
d_call: -
j_call: TRBJ1-1
v_call: TRBV20-1

cdr3_aa: CASSLDRHYEQYF
clone_size: many
d_call: -
j_call: TRBJ2-7
v_call: TRBV7-2

cdr3_aa: CASSSGQGGSGNEQFF
clone_size: -
d_call: TRBD1
j_call: TRBJ2-1
v_call: TRBV11-3

cdr3_aa: CASSPSANQPQHF
clone_size: few
d_call: -
j_call: TRBJ1-5
v_call: TRBV27

cdr3_aa: CASSTSGQTNTEAFF
clone_size: -
d_call: -
j_call: TRBJ1-1
v_call: TRBV9

cdr3_aa: CASSMVTGELFF
clone_size: -
d_call: -
j_call: TRBJ2-2
v_call: TRBV7-8

cdr3_aa: CATVRESPYNEQFF
clone_size: -
d_call: -
j_call: TRBJ2-1
v_call: TRBV28

cdr3_aa: CVNRGENTEAFF
clone_size: many
d_call: TRBD1
j_call: TRBJ1-1
v_call: TRBV2

cdr3_aa: CAISEFTGGVSGNTIYF
clone_size: -
d_call: TRBD1
j_call: TRBJ1-3
v_call: TRBV10-3

cdr3_aa: CASSESGTDTQYF
clone_size: many
d_call: -
j_call: TRBJ2-3
v_call: TRBV10-1

cdr3_aa: CASSPTGEETQYF
clone_size: few
d_call: TRBD1
j_call: TRBJ2-5
v_call: TRBV27

cdr3_aa: CTSSTDRNTEAFF
clone_size: -
d_call: -
j_call: TRBJ1-1
v_call: TRBV6-6

cdr3_aa: CASSFPGLAENNEQFF
clone_size: -
d_call: TRBD2
j_call: TRBJ2-1
v_call: TRBV5-1

cdr3_aa: CSASSGSSYEQYF
clone_size: many
d_call: TRBD2
j_call: TRBJ2-7
v_call: TRBV20-1

cdr3_aa: CSVEGEQYEQYF
clone_size: -
d_call: -
j_call: TRBJ2-7
v_call: TRBV29-1

cdr3_aa: CASSPSGGPYEQYF
clone_size: few
d_call: TRBD2
j_call: TRBJ2-7
v_call: TRBV7-3

cdr3_aa: CATFSSRAGYTF
clone_size: few
d_call: -
j_call: TRBJ1-2
v_call: TRBV24-1

cdr3_aa: CASSFGTAASYEQYF
clone_size: -
d_call: TRBD1
j_call: TRBJ2-7
v_call: TRBV5-1

cdr3_aa: CASSPRRTLGYEQYF
clone_size: -
d_call: -
j_call: TRBJ2-7
v_call: TRBV7-8

cdr3_aa: CASSEAASGRTSPYEQYF
clone_size: -
d_call: TRBD2
j_call: TRBJ2-7
v_call: TRBV2

cdr3_aa: CASSYSARGGLAKNIQYF
clone_size: -
d_call: -
j_call: TRBJ2-4
v_call: TRBV6-6

cdr3_aa: CAGRDRGREETQYF
clone_size: -
d_call: TRBD1
j_call: TRBJ2-5
v_call: TRBV30

cdr3_aa: CASSFGGPGNYGYTF
clone_size: -
d_call: -
j_call: TRBJ1-2
v_call: TRBV12-3/TRBV12-4

cdr3_aa: CASRPSGPTDTQYF
clone_size: once
d_call: TRBD2
j_call: TRBJ2-3
v_call: TRBV6-4

cdr3_aa: CSVDYKLTDTQYF
clone_size: once
d_call: -
j_call: TRBJ2-3
v_call: TRBV29-1

cdr3_aa: CASSMYLAGDRNTGELFF
clone_size: -
d_call: -
j_call: TRBJ2-2
v_call: TRBV19

cdr3_aa: CASSLLVGRSDGRMGYTF
clone_size: -
d_call: -
j_call: TRBJ1-2
v_call: TRBV7-2

cdr3_aa: CSASELYPREETQYF
clone_size: -
d_call: -
j_call: TRBJ2-5
v_call: TRBV20-1

cdr3_aa: CASNSRQGPYEQYF
clone_size: -
d_call: TRBD1
j_call: TRBJ2-7
v_call: TRBV7-2

cdr3_aa: CASSQGSSSSYEQYF
clone_size: few
d_call: -
j_call: TRBJ2-7
v_call: TRBV4-1